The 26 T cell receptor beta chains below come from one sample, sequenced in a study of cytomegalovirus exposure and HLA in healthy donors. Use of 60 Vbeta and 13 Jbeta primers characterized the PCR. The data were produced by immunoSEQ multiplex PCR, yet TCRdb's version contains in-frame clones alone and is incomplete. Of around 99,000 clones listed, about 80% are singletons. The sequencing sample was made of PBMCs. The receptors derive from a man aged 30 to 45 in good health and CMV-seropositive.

As DNA, the CDR3 is TGTGCCAGCAGTGACGTAACAGAGTATGGCTACACCTTC. This sequence encodes CASSDVTEYGYTF. This chain links TRBV25-1 with TRBJ1-2; no firm D call. This CDR3 contains 13 residues. Germline lookup yields CDR1 MGHDK and CDR2 SYGVNS. Trimming stripped 3 bases from V and 5 bases from J, with 10 bases between.

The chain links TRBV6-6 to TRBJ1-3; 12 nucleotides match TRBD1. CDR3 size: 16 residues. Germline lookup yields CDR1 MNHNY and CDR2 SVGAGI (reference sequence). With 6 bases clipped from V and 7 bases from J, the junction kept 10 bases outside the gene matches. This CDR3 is CASSAGQGAGWNTIYF. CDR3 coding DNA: TGTGCCAGCAGCGCGGGACAGGGGGCCGGATGGAACACCATATATTTT.

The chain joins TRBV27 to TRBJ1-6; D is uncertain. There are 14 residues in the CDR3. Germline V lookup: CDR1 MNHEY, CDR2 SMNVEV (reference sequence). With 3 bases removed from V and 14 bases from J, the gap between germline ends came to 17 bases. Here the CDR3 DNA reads TGTGCCAGCAGTTTTAGTGTTAGCGACCTCACCCTCCACTTT. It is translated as CASSFSVSDLTLHF.

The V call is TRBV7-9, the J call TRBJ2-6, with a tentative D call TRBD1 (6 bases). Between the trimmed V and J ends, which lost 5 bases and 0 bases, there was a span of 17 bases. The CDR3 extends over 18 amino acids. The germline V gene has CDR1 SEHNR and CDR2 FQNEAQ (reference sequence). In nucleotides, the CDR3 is TGTGCCAGCAGCGTACCTTTTGACAGGTCCTCTGGGGCCAACGTCCTGACTTTC. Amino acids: CASSVPFDRSSGANVLTF.

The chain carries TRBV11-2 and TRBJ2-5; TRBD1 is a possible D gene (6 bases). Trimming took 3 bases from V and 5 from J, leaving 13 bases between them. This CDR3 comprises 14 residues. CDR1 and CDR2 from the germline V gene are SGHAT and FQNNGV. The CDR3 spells CASSFNRVGETQYF. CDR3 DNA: TGTGCCAGCAGCTTCAACAGGGTCGGGGAGACCCAGTACTTC.

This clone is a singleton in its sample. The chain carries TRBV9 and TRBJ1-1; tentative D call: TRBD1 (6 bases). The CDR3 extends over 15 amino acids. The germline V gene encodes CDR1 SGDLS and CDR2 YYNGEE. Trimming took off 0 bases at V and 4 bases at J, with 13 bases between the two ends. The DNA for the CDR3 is TGTGCCAGCAGCGTAGACGGCGCCAGGGGCACTGAAGCTTTCTTT. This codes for CASSVDGARGTEAFF.

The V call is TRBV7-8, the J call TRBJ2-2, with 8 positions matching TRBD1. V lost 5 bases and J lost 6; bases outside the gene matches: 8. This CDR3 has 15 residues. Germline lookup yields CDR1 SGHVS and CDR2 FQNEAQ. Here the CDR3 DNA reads TGTGCCAGCAGCCGTGGACAGGGTTCGGCCGGGGAGCTGTTTTTT. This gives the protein CASSRGQGSAGELFF.

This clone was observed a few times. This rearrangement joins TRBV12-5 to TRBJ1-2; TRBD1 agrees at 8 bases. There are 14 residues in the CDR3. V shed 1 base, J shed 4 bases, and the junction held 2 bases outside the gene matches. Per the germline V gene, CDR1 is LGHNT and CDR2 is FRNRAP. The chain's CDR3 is CASGLATGGYGYTF. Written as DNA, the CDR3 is TGTGCTAGTGGTTTGGCCACAGGGGGCTATGGCTACACCTTC. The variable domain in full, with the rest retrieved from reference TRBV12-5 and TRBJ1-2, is DARVTQTPRHKVTEMGQEVTMRCQPILGHNTVFWYRQTMMQGLELLAYFRNRAPLDDSGMPKDRFSAEMPDATLATLKIQPSEPRDSAVYFCASGLATGGYGYTFGSGTRLTVV.

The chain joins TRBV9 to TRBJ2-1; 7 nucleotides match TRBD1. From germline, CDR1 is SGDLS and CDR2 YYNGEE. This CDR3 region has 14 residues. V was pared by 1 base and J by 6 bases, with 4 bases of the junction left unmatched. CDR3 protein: CASSVRPGGNEQFF. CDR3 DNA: TGTGCCAGCAGCGTACGGCCAGGGGGCAATGAGCAGTTCTTC.

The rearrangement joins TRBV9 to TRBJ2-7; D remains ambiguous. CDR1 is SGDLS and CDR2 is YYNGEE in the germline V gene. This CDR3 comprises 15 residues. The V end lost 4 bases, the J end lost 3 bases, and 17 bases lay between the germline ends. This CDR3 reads CASSPPPVIDYEQYF. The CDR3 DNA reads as TGTGCCAGCAGCCCCCCTCCGGTCATCGACTACGAGCAGTACTTC. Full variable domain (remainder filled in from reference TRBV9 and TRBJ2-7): DSGVTQTPKHLITATGQRVTLRCSPRSGDLSVYWYQQSLDQGLQFLIQYYNGEERAKGNILERFSAQQFPDLHSELNLSSLELGDSALYFCASSPPPVIDYEQYFGPGTRLTVT.

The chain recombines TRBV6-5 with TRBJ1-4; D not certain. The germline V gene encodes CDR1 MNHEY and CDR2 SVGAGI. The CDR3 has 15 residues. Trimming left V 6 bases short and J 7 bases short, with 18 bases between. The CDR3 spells CASSYGTDRGEKLFF. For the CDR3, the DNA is TGTGCCAGCAGCTATGGAACGGACCGGGGTGAAAAACTGTTTTTT.

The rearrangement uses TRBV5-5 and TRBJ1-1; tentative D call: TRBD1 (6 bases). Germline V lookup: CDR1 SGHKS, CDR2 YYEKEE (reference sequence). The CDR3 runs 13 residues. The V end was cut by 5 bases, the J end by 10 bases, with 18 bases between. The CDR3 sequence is CASRSQGTTGAFF. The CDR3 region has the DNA TGTGCCAGCAGATCTCAGGGGACGACGGGAGCTTTCTTT.

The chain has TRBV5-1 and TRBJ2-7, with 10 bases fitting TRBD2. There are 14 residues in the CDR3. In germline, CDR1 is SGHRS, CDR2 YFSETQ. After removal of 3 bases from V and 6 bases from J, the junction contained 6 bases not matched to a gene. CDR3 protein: CASSWTGTSVEQYF. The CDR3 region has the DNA TGCGCCAGCAGCTGGACCGGGACTAGCGTCGAGCAGTACTTC. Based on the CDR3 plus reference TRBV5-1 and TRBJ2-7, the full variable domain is KAGVTQTPRYLIKTRGQQVTLSCSPISGHRSVSWYQQTPGQGLQFLFEYFSETQRNKGNFPGRFSGRQFSNSRSEMNVSTLELGDSALYLCASSWTGTSVEQYFGPGTRLTVT.

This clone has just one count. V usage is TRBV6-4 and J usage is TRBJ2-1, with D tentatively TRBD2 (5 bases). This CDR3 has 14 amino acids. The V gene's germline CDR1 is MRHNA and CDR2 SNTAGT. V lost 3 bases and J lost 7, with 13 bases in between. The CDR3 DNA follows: TGTGCCAGCAGTGAGAGGACCGCGGGTAATGAGCAGTTCTTC. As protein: CASSERTAGNEQFF.

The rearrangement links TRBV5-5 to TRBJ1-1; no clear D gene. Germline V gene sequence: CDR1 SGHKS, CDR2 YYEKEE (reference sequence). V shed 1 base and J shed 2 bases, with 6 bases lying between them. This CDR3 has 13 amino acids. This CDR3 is CASSLYVNTEAFF. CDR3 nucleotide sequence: TGTGCCAGCAGCTTGTATGTTAACACTGAAGCTTTCTTT.

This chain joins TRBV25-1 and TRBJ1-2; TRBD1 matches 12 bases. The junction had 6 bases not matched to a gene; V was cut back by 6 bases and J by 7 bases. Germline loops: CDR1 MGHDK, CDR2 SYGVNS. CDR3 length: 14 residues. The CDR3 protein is CASRPGQGASGYTF. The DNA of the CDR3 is TGTGCCAGCAGGCCGGGACAGGGGGCTAGTGGCTACACCTTC.

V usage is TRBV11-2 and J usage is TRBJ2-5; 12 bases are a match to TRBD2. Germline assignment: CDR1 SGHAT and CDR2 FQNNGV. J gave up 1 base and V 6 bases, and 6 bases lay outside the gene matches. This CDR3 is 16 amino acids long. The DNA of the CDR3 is TGTGCCAGCAGTCTTCAACTAGCGGGGGGCCAAGAGACCCAGTACTTC. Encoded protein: CASSLQLAGGQETQYF.

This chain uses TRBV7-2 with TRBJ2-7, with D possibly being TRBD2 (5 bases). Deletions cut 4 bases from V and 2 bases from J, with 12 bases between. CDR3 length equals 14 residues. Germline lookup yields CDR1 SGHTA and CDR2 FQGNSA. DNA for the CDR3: TGTGCCAGCAGCTCAAGCCGAGGGACCTACGAGCAGTACTTC. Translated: CASSSSRGTYEQYF.

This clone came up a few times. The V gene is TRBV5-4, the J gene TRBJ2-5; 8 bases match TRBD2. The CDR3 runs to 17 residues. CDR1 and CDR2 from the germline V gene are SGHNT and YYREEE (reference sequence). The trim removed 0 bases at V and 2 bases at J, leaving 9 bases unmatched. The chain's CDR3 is CASSLGASGGGQETQYF. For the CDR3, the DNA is TGTGCCAGCAGCTTGGGGGCAAGCGGGGGAGGTCAAGAGACCCAGTACTTC.

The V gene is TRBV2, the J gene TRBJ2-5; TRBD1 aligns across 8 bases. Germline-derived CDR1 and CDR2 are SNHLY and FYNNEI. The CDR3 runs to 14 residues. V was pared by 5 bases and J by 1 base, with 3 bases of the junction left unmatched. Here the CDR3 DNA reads TGTGCCAGCAGTTCACAGGGGGTCCAAGAGACCCAGTACTTC. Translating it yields CASSSQGVQETQYF. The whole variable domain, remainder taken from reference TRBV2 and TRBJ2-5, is EPEVTQTPSHQVTQMGQEVILRCVPISNHLYFYWYRQILGQKVEFLVSFYNNEISEKSEIFDDQFSVERPDGSNFTLKIRSTKLEDSAMYFCASSSQGVQETQYFGPGTRLLVL.

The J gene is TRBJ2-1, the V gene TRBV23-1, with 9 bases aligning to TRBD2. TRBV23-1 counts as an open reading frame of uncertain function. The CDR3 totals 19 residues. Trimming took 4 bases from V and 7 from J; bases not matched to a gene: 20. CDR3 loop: CASSRVNFFGGGARNEQFF. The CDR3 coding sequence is TGCGCCAGCAGTCGGGTAAACTTTTTCGGCGGGGGGGCGAGAAATGAGCAGTTCTTC.

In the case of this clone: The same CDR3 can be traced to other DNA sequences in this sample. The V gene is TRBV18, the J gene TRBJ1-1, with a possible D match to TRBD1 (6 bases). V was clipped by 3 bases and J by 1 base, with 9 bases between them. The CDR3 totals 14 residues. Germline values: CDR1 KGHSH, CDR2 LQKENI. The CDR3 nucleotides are TGTGCCAGCTCACCCGGACAGAAGAACACTGAAGCTTTCTTT. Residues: CASSPGQKNTEAFF.

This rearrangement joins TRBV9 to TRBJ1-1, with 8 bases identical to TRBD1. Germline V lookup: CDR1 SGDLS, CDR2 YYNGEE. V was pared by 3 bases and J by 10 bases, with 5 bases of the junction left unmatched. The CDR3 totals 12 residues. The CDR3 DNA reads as TGTGCCAGCAGCGGATCCGACAGGGGAGCTTTCTTT. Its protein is CASSGSDRGAFF.

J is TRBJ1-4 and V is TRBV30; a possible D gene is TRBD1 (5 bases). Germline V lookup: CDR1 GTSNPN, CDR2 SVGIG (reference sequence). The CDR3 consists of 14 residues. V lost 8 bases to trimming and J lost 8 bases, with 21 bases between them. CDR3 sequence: CARSSKGNGEKLFF. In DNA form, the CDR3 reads TGTGCCCGCTCATCAAAGGGGAACGGAGAAAAACTGTTTTTT.

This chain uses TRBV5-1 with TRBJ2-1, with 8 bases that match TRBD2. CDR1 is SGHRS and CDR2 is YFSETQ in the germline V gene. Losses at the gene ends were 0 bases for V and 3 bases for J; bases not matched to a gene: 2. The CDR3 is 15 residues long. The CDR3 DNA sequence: TGCGCCAGCAGCTTGGATCTAGCGGGCTACAATGAGCAGTTCTTC. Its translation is CASSLDLAGYNEQFF.

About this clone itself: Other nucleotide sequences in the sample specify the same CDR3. Here the CDR3 DNA reads TGTGCTAGTGGTTTGGTACTGGGACAGCCTCGGAATGAGCAGTTCTTC. It is translated as CASGLVLGQPRNEQFF. The V gene is TRBV12-5, the J gene TRBJ2-1, with 7 nucleotides matching TRBD1. The germline V gene has CDR1 LGHNT and CDR2 FRNRAP. The CDR3 is 16 residues long. Losses at the gene ends were 0 bases for V and 7 bases for J; bases not matched to a gene: 9.